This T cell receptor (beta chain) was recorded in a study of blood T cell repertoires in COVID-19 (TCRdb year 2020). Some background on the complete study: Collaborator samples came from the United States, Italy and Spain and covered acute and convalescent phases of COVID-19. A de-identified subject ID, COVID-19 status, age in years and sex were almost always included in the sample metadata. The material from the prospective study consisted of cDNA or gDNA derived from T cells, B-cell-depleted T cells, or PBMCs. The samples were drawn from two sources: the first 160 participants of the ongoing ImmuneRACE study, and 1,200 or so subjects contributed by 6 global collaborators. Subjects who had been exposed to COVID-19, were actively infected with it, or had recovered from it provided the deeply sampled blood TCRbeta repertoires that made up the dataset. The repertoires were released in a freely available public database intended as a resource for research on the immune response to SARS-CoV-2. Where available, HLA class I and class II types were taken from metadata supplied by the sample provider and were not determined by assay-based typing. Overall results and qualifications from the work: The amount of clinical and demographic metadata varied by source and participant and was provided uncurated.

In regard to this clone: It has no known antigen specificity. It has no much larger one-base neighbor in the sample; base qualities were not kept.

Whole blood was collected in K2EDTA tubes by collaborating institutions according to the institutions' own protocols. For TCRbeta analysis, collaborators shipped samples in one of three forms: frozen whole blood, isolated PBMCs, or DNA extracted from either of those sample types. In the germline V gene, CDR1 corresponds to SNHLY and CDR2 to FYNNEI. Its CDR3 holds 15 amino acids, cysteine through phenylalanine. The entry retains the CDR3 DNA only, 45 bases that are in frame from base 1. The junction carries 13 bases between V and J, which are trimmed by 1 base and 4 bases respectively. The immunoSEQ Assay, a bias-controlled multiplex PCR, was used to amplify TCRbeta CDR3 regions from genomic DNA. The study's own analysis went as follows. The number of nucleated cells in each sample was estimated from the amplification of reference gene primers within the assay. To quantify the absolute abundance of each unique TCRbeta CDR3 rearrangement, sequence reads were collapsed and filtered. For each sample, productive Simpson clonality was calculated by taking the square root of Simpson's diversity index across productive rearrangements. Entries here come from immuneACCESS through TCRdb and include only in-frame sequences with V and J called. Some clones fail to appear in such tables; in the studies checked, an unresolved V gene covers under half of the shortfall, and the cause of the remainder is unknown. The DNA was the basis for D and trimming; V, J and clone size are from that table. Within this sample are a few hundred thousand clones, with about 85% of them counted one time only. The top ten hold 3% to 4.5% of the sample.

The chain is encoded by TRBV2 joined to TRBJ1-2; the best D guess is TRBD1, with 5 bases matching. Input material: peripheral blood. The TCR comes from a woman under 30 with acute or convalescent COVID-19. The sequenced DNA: TGTGCCAGCAGTGAAGGGGCAGGGAATCGCTATGGCTACACCTTC. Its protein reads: CASSEGAGNRYGYTF.